This T cell receptor (beta chain) was sequenced in a study of early T cells in non-severe SARS-CoV-2 infection. This clonotype turned up a few times. The V and J ends lost 2 bases and 5 bases, in that order; junction bases with no gene match: 8. Germline V gene data show CDR1 as SGHRS and CDR2 as YFSETQ. The CDR3 has 17 amino acids. Molecules of cDNA were individually given unique molecular identifiers that were attached to them. MiXCR was run by TCRdb on the 5' RACE reads, yielding one entry per CDR3 protein. The table includes about 89,000 distinct CDR3 sequences, approximately 15% detected once. This TCR came from an adult who was a healthcare worker with PCR-confirmed SARS-CoV-2 infection or an uninfected control (not recorded which). The rearrangement links TRBV5-1 to TRBJ2-5; the match to TRBD2 covers 14 bases. The sample consisted of whole blood, taken at baseline. CDR3 sequence (DNA): TGCGCCAGCAGCTTAGGGACTAGCGGGAGCGTCGACGAGACCCAGTACTTC. Translation: CASSLGTSGSVDETQYF.